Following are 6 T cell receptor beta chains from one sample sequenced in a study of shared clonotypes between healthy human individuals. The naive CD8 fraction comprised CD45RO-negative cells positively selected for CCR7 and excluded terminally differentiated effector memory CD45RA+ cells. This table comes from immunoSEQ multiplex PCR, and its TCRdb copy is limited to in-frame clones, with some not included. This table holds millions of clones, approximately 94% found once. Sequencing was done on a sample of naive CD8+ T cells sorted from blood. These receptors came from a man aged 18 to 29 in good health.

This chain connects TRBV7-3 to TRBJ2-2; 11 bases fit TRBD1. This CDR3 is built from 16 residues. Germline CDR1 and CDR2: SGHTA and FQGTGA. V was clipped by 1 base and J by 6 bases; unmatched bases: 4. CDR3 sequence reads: CASSLIGQGAAGELFF. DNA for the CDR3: TGTGCCAGCAGCTTAATAGGACAGGGGGCCGCCGGGGAGCTGTTTTTT.

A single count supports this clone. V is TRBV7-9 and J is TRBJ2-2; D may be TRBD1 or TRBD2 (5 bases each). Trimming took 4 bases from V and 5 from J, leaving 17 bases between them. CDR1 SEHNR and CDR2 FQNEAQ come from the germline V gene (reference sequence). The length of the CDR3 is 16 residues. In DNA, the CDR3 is TGTGCCAGCAGCTCCTTATTGGGACCAAGGACCGGGGAGCTGTTTTTT. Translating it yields CASSSLLGPRTGELFF.

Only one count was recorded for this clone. The CDR3 sequence: CSVENNDNYGYTF. Written as DNA, the CDR3 is TGCAGCGTTGAAAATAACGATAACTATGGCTACACCTTC. The gene calls are TRBV29-1 and TRBJ1-2; no definite D call. Germline V CDR1 and CDR2: SQVTM, ANQGSEA. The V and J ends lost 2 bases and 1 base respectively, with 8 bases between them. This CDR3 contains 13 residues.

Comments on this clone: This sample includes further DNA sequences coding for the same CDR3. The CDR3 is CASSLAGGNTGELFF. In nucleotides, the CDR3 is TGCGCCAGCAGCCTCGCAGGGGGGAACACCGGGGAGCTGTTTTTT. J is TRBJ2-2 and V is TRBV4-1, with 7 bases lining up with TRBD1. V lost 4 bases, J lost 1 base, and 3 bases stayed unmatched. The length of the CDR3 is 15 residues. Germline-derived CDR1 and CDR2 are MGHRA and YSYEKL.

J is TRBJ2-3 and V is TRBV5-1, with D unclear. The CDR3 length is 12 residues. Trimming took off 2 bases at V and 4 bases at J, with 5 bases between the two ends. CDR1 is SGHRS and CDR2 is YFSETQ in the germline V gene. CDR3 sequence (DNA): TGCGCCAGCAGCTTCGGTGCAGATACGCAGTATTTT. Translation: CASSFGADTQYF.

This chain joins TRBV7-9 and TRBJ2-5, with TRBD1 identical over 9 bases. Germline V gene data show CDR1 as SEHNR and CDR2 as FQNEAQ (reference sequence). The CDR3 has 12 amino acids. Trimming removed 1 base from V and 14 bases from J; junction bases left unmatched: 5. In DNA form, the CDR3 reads TGTGCCAGCAGCTTAGATGGGACAGGGACTTACTTC. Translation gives CASSLDGTGTYF.